The source of this TCR beta chain is a study of T cells in Graves' hyperthyroidism and ophthalmopathy. General study results and limits: For ophthalmopathy, model prediction preceded onset by a median approximately 6 months.

Concerning this clonotype itself: The antigen remains undetermined.

Using RNA transcripts as the source, TCR beta CDR3 regions were amplified. First-round RT-PCR targeting the TCR CDR3 was performed with the HTBI primer set. TCRdb re-called the multiplex PCR reads with MiXCR, one entry per CDR3 protein. The data show about 360,000 distinct CDR3 sequences, 15% to 18% seen once. The hyperthyroidism patients had all been newly diagnosed, and their disease duration was under 2 months. Their ages ranged from 18 to 65 years. Lactation, pregnancy, other autoimmune disease or uncontrolled infection led to exclusion of patients. The blood sample predates any ophthalmopathy symptoms, coming from first hyperthyroidism diagnosis. The source is a woman under 30 with Graves' hyperthyroidism that later progressed to Graves' ophthalmopathy. Sequenced sample: blood.

CDR3 residues: CASSITGGANEKLFF. CDR3 bases: TGCGCCAGCAGCATCACAGGGGGCGCGAACGAAAAACTGTTTTTT. The chain is built from TRBV5-1 and TRBJ1-4, with 9 bases matching TRBD1. The CDR3 runs 15 residues. V shed 4 bases and J 8 bases; nucleotides not matched to a gene: 9. CDR1 and CDR2 from the germline V gene are SGHRS and YFSETQ.